The 14 T cell receptor beta chains below were found in one sample sequenced in a study of T cell repertoires in cytomegalovirus infection. TCRdb recomputed calls from the reads with MiXCR, one row per CDR3 protein. This table holds a few hundred thousand distinct CDR3 sequences, around a tenth found once. What was sequenced was PBMCs. The source is a human donor in good health (CMV status not recorded). Some clones in this sample may be carry-over from other donors' samples.

This clonotype came up many times. The J gene is TRBJ2-3, the V gene TRBV12-5; tentatively, D is TRBD2 (7 bases). The V and J ends lost 1 base and 0 bases respectively, with 20 bases between them. In germline, CDR1 is LGHNT, CDR2 FRNRAP. CDR3 length: 19 residues. CDR3 sequence: CASGLALSGTRSSTDTQYF. Here the CDR3 DNA reads TGTGCTAGTGGTTTGGCCCTCAGCGGGACACGATCTAGCACAGATACGCAGTATTTT. Filled out from reference TRBV12-5 and TRBJ2-3, the complete variable domain reads DARVTQTPRHKVTEMGQEVTMRCQPILGHNTVFWYRQTMMQGLELLAYFRNRAPLDDSGMPKDRFSAEMPDATLATLKIQPSEPRDSAVYFCASGLALSGTRSSTDTQYFGPGTRLTVL.

This clonotype has a count of ten or more. CDR3 residues: CASSASGTENTEAFF. CDR3 bases: TGTGCCAGCAGCGCGTCCGGGACTGAGAACACTGAAGCTTTCTTT. V gene TRBV7-9 combines with J gene TRBJ1-1; perhaps TRBD1 as D (5 bases). Trimming took off 5 bases at V and 1 base at J, with 14 bases between the two ends. The V gene's germline CDR1 is SEHNR and CDR2 FQNEAQ (reference sequence). The CDR3 is made up of 15 amino acids. The full variable domain, with the rest looked up from reference TRBV7-9 and TRBJ1-1, is DTGVSQNPRHKITKRGQNVTFRCDPISEHNRLYWYRQTLGQGPEFLTYFQNEAQLEKSRLLSDRFSAERPKGSFSTLEIQRTEQGDSAMYLCASSASGTENTEAFFGQGTRLTVV.

This clonotype was observed at least ten times. V is TRBV6-4 and J is TRBJ1-1, with 10 bases lining up with TRBD1. V was clipped by 7 bases and J by 9 bases; unmatched bases: 14. CDR1 is MRHNA, CDR2 SNTAGT, per germline. This CDR3 spans 15 amino acids. CDR3 nucleotide sequence: TGTGCCAGCACCTTGACTTTTGGACAGGGGGTAAAAGCTTTCTTT. Protein: CASTLTFGQGVKAFF.

This clonotype was detected ten times or more. This chain links TRBV9 with TRBJ2-1; TRBD2 matches 9 bases. This CDR3 has 14 residues. Germline CDR1 reads SGDLS; CDR2 reads YYNGEE. V lost 5 bases and J lost 4; bases outside the gene matches: 4. The CDR3 DNA follows: TGTGCCAGCAGTAGACTAGCGGAGTACAATGAGCAGTTCTTC. This codes for CASSRLAEYNEQFF.

This clonotype was seen more than once but under ten times. The V and J genes are TRBV11-3 and TRBJ2-5, with a weak D call TRBD2 (7 bases). In germline, CDR1 is SGHNT, CDR2 YENEEA. The CDR3 consists of 16 residues. V was trimmed by 3 bases and J by 2 bases, leaving 16 bases between them. CDR3 amino acids: CASSFGGGRDQETQYF. CDR3 DNA: TGTGCCAGCAGCTTTGGGGGGGGCCGGGATCAAGAGACCCAGTACTTC.

This clonotype was detected ten times or more. This sequence joins TRBV12-3 or TRBV12-4 and TRBJ1-2; D remains ambiguous. The V gene lost 3 bases and the J gene lost 7 bases, with 15 bases spanning the gap. There are 14 residues in the CDR3. The CDR3 sequence: CASSFDIMSFGYTF. The CDR3 DNA is TGTGCCAGCAGTTTTGACATCATGAGCTTTGGCTACACCTTC.

Many counts were recorded for this clonotype. The V call is TRBV7-9, the J call TRBJ2-7, with a possible D match to TRBD1 (6 bases). V lost 5 bases and J lost 3, with 11 bases in between. CDR1 and CDR2 from the germline V gene are SEHNR and FQNEAQ (reference sequence). This CDR3 is 13 amino acids long. The CDR3 DNA is TGTGCCAGCAGCCACAGGGTAAGCTACGAGCAGTACTTC. This sequence encodes CASSHRVSYEQYF. Complete variable domain (other parts from reference TRBV7-9 and TRBJ2-7): DTGVSQNPRHKITKRGQNVTFRCDPISEHNRLYWYRQTLGQGPEFLTYFQNEAQLEKSRLLSDRFSAERPKGSFSTLEIQRTEQGDSAMYLCASSHRVSYEQYFGPGTRLTVT.

This clonotype was recorded many times. V is TRBV7-2 and J is TRBJ1-6; D call uncertain. V lost 4 bases and J 4 bases, leaving 11 bases between the germline ends. CDR1 SGHTA and CDR2 FQGNSA come from the germline V gene. This CDR3 has 15 residues. CDR3 in DNA: TGTGCCAGCAGCTCTAGGGCCGGGTATAATTCACCCCTCCACTTT. Translated, it gives CASSSRAGYNSPLHF.

This chain uses TRBV28 with TRBJ2-7, with a weak D call TRBD1 (5 bases). Germline V gene data show CDR1 as MDHEN and CDR2 as SYDVKM. The V gene lost 7 bases and the J gene lost 3 bases, with 10 bases spanning the gap. This CDR3 contains 12 residues. CDR3 loop: CASTSGFYEQYF. The CDR3 DNA is TGTGCCAGCACCTCAGGGTTCTACGAGCAGTACTTC.

This clonotype has a count of ten or more. The chain links TRBV14 to TRBJ2-1, with D possibly being TRBD1 or TRBD2 (5 bases each). Germline CDR1 SGHDN, CDR2 FVKESK. The CDR3 runs 19 residues. The V end was cut by 2 bases, the J end by 0 bases, with 20 bases between. CDR3 bases: TGTGCCAGCAGCCAACAGCCAAGATCCGGGACGTTCTCCTACAATGAGCAGTTCTTC. Translating gives CASSQQPRSGTFSYNEQFF.

Many counts were recorded for this clonotype. The chain has TRBV19 and TRBJ1-4, with 9 bases that match TRBD1. The CDR3 has 13 residues. J lost 8 bases, V lost 6 bases, and 4 bases had no gene match. Germline loops: CDR1 LNHDA, CDR2 SQIVND (reference sequence). DNA for the CDR3: TGTGCCAGTAGAGGGACAGGGAAGGAAAAACTGTTTTTT. Its translation: CASRGTGKEKLFF.

Many counts were recorded for this clonotype. The V call is TRBV18, the J call TRBJ2-3; the D gene is possibly TRBD1 (5 bases). V lost 4 bases, J lost 6 bases, and 8 bases lay in between. The CDR3 consists of 12 residues. Germline V gene data show CDR1 as KGHSH and CDR2 as LQKENI. CDR3 sequence (DNA): TGTGCCAGCTCACGCTCAGGGGATACGCAGTATTTT. It encodes CASSRSGDTQYF.

V is TRBV6-2 or TRBV6-3 and J is TRBJ2-7, with 13 bases aligning to TRBD2. CDR3 size: 19 residues. V gave up 2 bases and J gave up 4 bases; unmatched junction bases: 14. CDR1 and CDR2 from the germline V gene are MNHEY and SVGEGT. The CDR3 region is CASSYISPGLAGVQYEQYF. CDR3 coding DNA: TGTGCCAGCAGTTACATTTCCCCCGGACTAGCGGGAGTTCAATACGAGCAGTACTTC.

V and J are TRBV12-3 or TRBV12-4 and TRBJ2-7; 9 bases are a match to TRBD1. This CDR3 contains 14 residues. The J segment lost 4 bases and the V segment lost 6 bases, leaving 7 bases of the junction unmatched. The CDR3 DNA reads TGTGCCAGCAGACAACAGGGGGCAGGGTACGAGCAGTACTTC. It is translated as CASRQQGAGYEQYF.